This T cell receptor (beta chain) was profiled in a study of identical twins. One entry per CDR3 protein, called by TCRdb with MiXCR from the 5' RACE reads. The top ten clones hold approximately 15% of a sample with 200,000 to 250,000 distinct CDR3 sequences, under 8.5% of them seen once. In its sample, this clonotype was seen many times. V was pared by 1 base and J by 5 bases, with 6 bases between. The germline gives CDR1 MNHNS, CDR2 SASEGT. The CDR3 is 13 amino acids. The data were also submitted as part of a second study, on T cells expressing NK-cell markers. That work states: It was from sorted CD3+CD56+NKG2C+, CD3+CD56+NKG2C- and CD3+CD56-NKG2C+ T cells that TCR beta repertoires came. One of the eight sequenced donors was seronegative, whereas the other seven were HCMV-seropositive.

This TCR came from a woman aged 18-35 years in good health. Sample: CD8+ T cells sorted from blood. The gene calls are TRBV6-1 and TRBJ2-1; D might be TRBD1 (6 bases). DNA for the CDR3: TGTGCCAGCAGTGAAGACAGGGACAATGAGCAGTTCTTC. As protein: CASSEDRDNEQFF.